A single sample gave rise to the 13 T cell receptor beta chains below, sequenced in a study of CD8+ T cells in alopecia areata. RNA extraction and reverse transcription yielded cDNA as sequencing template. Measured with immunoSEQ multiplex PCR; TCRdb has only the in-frame clones, and not every one. This sample has 200,000 or so clones, with approximately 61% found just once. The sample in question was CD4+ T cells sorted from blood, obtained at week 0. These receptors all stem from a human donor with alopecia areata.

The chain carries TRBV5-1 and TRBJ2-6, with 9 bases that match TRBD1. Germline-derived CDR1 and CDR2 are SGHRS and YFSETQ. This CDR3 region has 17 residues. Losses at the gene ends were 9 bases for V and 0 bases for J; bases not matched to a gene: 10. CDR3 amino acids: CATATGGLSSGANVLTF. The CDR3 DNA follows: TGCGCCACCGCGACAGGGGGTTTAAGCTCTGGGGCCAACGTCCTGACTTTC.

The V and J genes are TRBV5-1 and TRBJ2-7; the match to TRBD1 covers 8 bases. The trim removed 4 bases at V and 3 bases at J, leaving 6 bases unmatched. CDR1 is SGHRS and CDR2 is YFSETQ in the germline V gene. CDR3 length: 14 residues. The CDR3 here is CASSPRDRSYEQYF. DNA of the CDR3: TGCGCCAGCAGCCCGAGGGACAGGAGCTACGAGCAGTACTTC.

V is TRBV2 and J is TRBJ2-1, with 11 bases identical to TRBD2. The CDR3 length is 14 residues. V trimming: 3 bases; J trimming: 9 bases; junction bases outside the gene matches: 4. CDR1 SNHLY and CDR2 FYNNEI come from the germline V gene. In DNA form, the CDR3 reads TGTGCCAGCAGTGATCTAGCGGGAGGTCTTGAGCAGTTCTTC. It encodes CASSDLAGGLEQFF.

This chain connects TRBV6-5 to TRBJ1-2; D unresolved. With 0 bases removed from V and 0 bases from J, the gap between germline ends came to 5 bases. Germline values: CDR1 MNHEY, CDR2 SVGAGI. The CDR3 is made up of 14 amino acids. The CDR3 nucleotides read TGTGCCAGCAGTTACTCGACCACTAACTATGGCTACACCTTC. It specifies CASSYSTTNYGYTF.

The chain employs TRBV30 and TRBJ1-1; 8 nucleotides align to TRBD1. V lost 3 bases, J lost 4 bases, and 10 bases stayed unmatched. This CDR3 spans 15 amino acids. CDR1 is GTSNPN and CDR2 is SVGIG in the germline V gene (reference sequence). This chain's CDR3 is CAWSPVETGVTEAFF. The CDR3 DNA reads as TGTGCCTGGAGCCCCGTCGAGACAGGGGTCACTGAAGCTTTCTTT.

The chain employs TRBV2 and TRBJ2-1; 13 bases are shared with TRBD2. Germline CDR1 reads SNHLY; CDR2 reads FYNNEI. The CDR3 has 16 amino acids. V gave up 4 bases and J gave up 6 bases; unmatched junction bases: 6. The CDR3 sequence is CASSGTSGGFFNEQFF. The CDR3 DNA sequence: TGTGCCAGCAGTGGGACTAGCGGGGGTTTTTTCAATGAGCAGTTCTTC. The variable domain in full, completed from reference TRBV2 and TRBJ2-1, reads EPEVTQTPSHQVTQMGQEVILRCVPISNHLYFYWYRQILGQKVEFLVSFYNNEISEKSEIFDDQFSVERPDGSNFTLKIRSTKLEDSAMYFCASSGTSGGFFNEQFFGPGTRLTVL.

This clone was seen more than once but under ten times. V usage is TRBV10-3 and J usage is TRBJ2-5; 9 bases fit TRBD1. The CDR3 is made up of 14 amino acids. V was pared by 6 bases and J by 4 bases, with 6 bases of the junction left unmatched. Per germline, CDR1 ENHRY and CDR2 SYGVKD. The DNA for the CDR3 is TGTGCCATCAGAGGGGGGACAGGGCCAGAGACCCAGTACTTC. Protein sequence: CAIRGGTGPETQYF.

This clone has only a few counts. The rearrangement links TRBV29-1 to TRBJ1-2; maybe TRBD1 (5 bases). Germline V gives CDR1 SQVTM, CDR2 ANQGSEA. The V end lost 3 bases, the J end lost 8 bases, and 19 bases lay between the germline ends. The length of the CDR3 is 14 residues. This CDR3 is CSVELQTVFLGYTF. In DNA, the CDR3 is TGCAGCGTTGAGCTACAGACAGTGTTCTTGGGCTACACCTTC. Drawing the rest from reference TRBV29-1 and TRBJ1-2, the complete variable domain is SAVISQKPSRDICQRGTSLTIQCQVDSQVTMMFWYRQQPGQSLTLIATANQGSEATYESGFVIDKFPISRPNLTFSTLTVSNMSPEDSSIYLCSVELQTVFLGYTFGSGTRLTVV.

In DNA, the CDR3 is TGTGCCAGCAGCTCCATAGCGGGAGGTCTCAATGAGCAGTTCTTC. It translates to CASSSIAGGLNEQFF. The rearrangement joins TRBV9 to TRBJ2-1, with 10 bases aligning to TRBD2. CDR1 is SGDLS and CDR2 is YYNGEE in the germline V gene. V shed 4 bases and J 6 bases; nucleotides not matched to a gene: 7. The CDR3 length is 15 residues.

Worth noting for this clone: The same CDR3 is also encoded by other DNA sequences in this sample. V gene TRBV7-2 combines with J gene TRBJ2-7, with TRBD2 identical over 13 bases. Per germline, CDR1 SGHTA and CDR2 FQGNSA. The CDR3 spans 15 residues. The junction had 1 base not matched to a gene; V was cut back by 1 base and J by 4 bases. The CDR3, as DNA: TGTGCCAGCAGCTTAGGGACTAGCGGGGGATACGAGCAGTACTTC. This encodes CASSLGTSGGYEQYF. Together with reference TRBV7-2 and TRBJ2-7, the CDR3 gives the full variable domain: GAGVSQSPSNKVTEKGKDVELRCDPISGHTALYWYRQSLGQGLEFLIYFQGNSAPDKSGLPSDRFSAERTGGSVSTLTIQRTQQEDSAVYLCASSLGTSGGYEQYFGPGTRLTVT.

The CDR3 spells CASSFLDGPYEQYF. CDR3 DNA: TGCGCCAGCAGCTTCCTCGACGGGCCCTACGAGCAGTACTTC. The chain joins TRBV5-1 to TRBJ2-7; no clear D gene. CDR3 size: 14 residues. V gave up 2 bases and J gave up 2 bases, with 11 bases separating them. CDR1 and CDR2 from the germline V gene are SGHRS and YFSETQ.

This clone was seen a handful of times. One end of the junction is discordant with germline, which a read error may explain. The genes are TRBV7-8 and TRBJ2-1; 12 bases are a match to TRBD2. Germline V gene lookup returns CDR1 SGHVS and CDR2 FQNEAQ. The CDR3 has 14 amino acids. In DNA, the CDR3 is TGTGCCAGCAGCCTAGCGGGGGGGAACAATGAGCAGTTCTTC. It specifies CASSLAGGNNEQFF.

In this sample, this clone turned up a few times. The V gene is TRBV30, the J gene TRBJ2-1; 9 bases map to TRBD2. The germline gives CDR1 GTSNPN, CDR2 SVGIG (reference sequence). With V trimmed by 0 bases and J by 9 bases, 9 bases remained unmatched. This CDR3 contains 15 residues. DNA for the CDR3: TGTGCCTGGAGTGTTATTAGCGGGAGTTCCAGTGAGCAGTTCTTC. Translated: CAWSVISGSSSEQFF.